This T cell receptor beta chain was identified in a study of CD8+ T cells in alopecia areata. Deletions cut 5 bases from V and 4 bases from J, with 33 bases between. The CDR3 length is 21 residues. CDR1 PRHDT and CDR2 FYEKMQ come from the germline V gene (reference sequence). Treatment here: oral pan-JAK inhibitor, 5-10 mg twice daily. Extracted RNA was reverse transcribed, and the resulting cDNA served as sequencing template. Using immunoSEQ multiplex PCR, the repertoire was profiled, and TCRdb retains in-frame clones only, with some absent. The data contain roughly 210,000 clones, roughly 40% of them singletons.

The input for sequencing was CD4+ T cells sorted from blood, taken around week 36, from a patient treated with tofacitinib. This receptor was identified in a human donor with alopecia areata. The rearrangement uses TRBV13 and TRBJ2-1, with a possible D match to TRBD1 (7 bases). CDR3 in amino acids: CASSPRPGTEPRGRAYNEQFF. The CDR3 nucleotides read TGTGCCAGCAGCCCACGCCCCGGGACAGAGCCGCGGGGACGGGCATACAATGAGCAGTTCTTC.